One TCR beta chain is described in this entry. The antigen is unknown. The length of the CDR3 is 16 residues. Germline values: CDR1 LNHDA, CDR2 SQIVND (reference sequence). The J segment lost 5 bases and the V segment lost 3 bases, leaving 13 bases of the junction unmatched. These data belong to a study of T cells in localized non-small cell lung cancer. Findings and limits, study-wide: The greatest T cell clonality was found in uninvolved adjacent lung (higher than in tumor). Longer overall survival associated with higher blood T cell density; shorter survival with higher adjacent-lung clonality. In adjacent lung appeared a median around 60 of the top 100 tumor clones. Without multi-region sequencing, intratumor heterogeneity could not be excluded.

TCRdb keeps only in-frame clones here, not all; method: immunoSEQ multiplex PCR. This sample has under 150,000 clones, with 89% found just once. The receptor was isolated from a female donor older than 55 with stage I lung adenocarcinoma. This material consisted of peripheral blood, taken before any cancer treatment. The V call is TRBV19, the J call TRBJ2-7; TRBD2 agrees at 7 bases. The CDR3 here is CASSIQAGASGNEQYF. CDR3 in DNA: TGTGCCAGTAGTATCCAGGCGGGAGCCTCTGGGAACGAGCAGTACTTC.